This entry lists 8 T cell receptor beta chains sequenced from one sample in a study of blood T cell repertoires in COVID-19. Data came from immunoSEQ multiplex PCR; TCRdb stores just in-frame clones and leaves some out. The top ten clones hold approximately 3.4% of a sample with 55,000 to 65,000 clones, roughly four fifths of them seen once. Sequencing input: peripheral blood. Source of these receptors: a woman older than 75 with acute or convalescent COVID-19.

The chain uses TRBV3-1 (or the pseudogene TRBV3-2) and TRBJ1-1; maybe TRBD1 (6 bases). Looked up from germline, CDR1 is LGHDT and CDR2 is YNNKEL (reference sequence). Trimming removed 10 bases at V and 6 bases at J, with 21 bases between. There are 14 residues in the CDR3. CDR3 loop: CATGRDIYGAEAFF. CDR3 nucleotides: TGTGCCACCGGCCGGGACATCTATGGGGCTGAAGCTTTCTTT.

This chain uses TRBV28 with TRBJ2-7; 8 positions agree with TRBD1. Germline CDR1 and CDR2: MDHEN and SYDVKM. Trimming removed 4 bases from V and 5 bases from J; junction bases left unmatched: 10. The CDR3 spans 15 residues. The CDR3 region is CASSSSGTGTHEQYF. The CDR3 region has the DNA TGTGCCAGCAGTTCATCCGGGACAGGAACCCACGAGCAGTACTTC.

The chain combines TRBV2 with TRBJ2-3; 8 nucleotides line up with TRBD2. CDR3 length equals 16 residues. Germline V gene sequence: CDR1 SNHLY, CDR2 FYNNEI. J gave up 7 bases and V 7 bases, and 16 bases lay outside the gene matches. The CDR3, as DNA: TGTGCCAGCAAGGGAGGACTAGCTATCAATGTACATACGCAGTATTTT. It codes for CASKGGLAINVHTQYF. The whole variable domain, filled in from reference TRBV2 and TRBJ2-3, reads EPEVTQTPSHQVTQMGQEVILRCVPISNHLYFYWYRQILGQKVEFLVSFYNNEISEKSEIFDDQFSVERPDGSNFTLKIRSTKLEDSAMYFCASKGGLAINVHTQYFGPGTRLTVL.

The rearrangement uses TRBV7-2 and TRBJ1-1, with 10 nucleotides matching TRBD1. Germline assignment: CDR1 SGHTA and CDR2 FQGNSA. Germline trimming cut 5 bases from V and 4 bases from J; bases unmatched to any gene: 4. This CDR3 contains 14 residues. For the CDR3, the DNA is TGTGCCAGCAGCCCCTGGACAGGGGGCACTGAAGCTTTCTTT. Translated: CASSPWTGGTEAFF.

This clone was observed a handful of times. The V and J genes are TRBV24-1 and TRBJ1-2; D is possibly TRBD1 (6 bases). Germline V gene sequence: CDR1 KGHDR, CDR2 SFDVKD. The V end lost 6 bases, the J end lost 6 bases, and 13 bases lay between the germline ends. The CDR3 contains 13 residues. This chain's CDR3 is CATSQNRANGYTF. DNA for the CDR3: TGTGCCACCAGTCAGAACAGGGCAAATGGCTACACCTTC.

The chain has TRBV7-6 and TRBJ2-1; TRBD1 matches 7 bases. V lost 5 bases, J lost 3 bases, and 7 bases stayed unmatched. CDR1 and CDR2 (germline): SGHVS, FNYEAQ. This CDR3 comprises 15 residues. In DNA form, the CDR3 reads TGTGCCAGCAGCACCCCGGGACAGAACTACAATGAGCAGTTCTTC. It codes for CASSTPGQNYNEQFF.

The chain has TRBV2 and TRBJ2-3; D not certain. Germline assignment: CDR1 SNHLY and CDR2 FYNNEI. The CDR3 loop spans 12 amino acids. V was cut by 7 bases and J by 3 bases, with 8 bases left in between. CDR3 protein: CASIGRTDTQYF. The CDR3 DNA reads as TGTGCCAGCATCGGCAGGACAGATACGCAGTATTTT.

Details on this clone: An end of the junction does not agree with germline; a read error may underlie this. V is TRBV19 and J is TRBJ2-7; 10 nucleotides match TRBD2. The CDR3 is 13 amino acids. CDR1 LNHDA and CDR2 SQIVND come from the germline V gene (reference sequence). The CDR3 DNA follows: TGTGCCAGTGGTATAGCGGGGGGCTACGAGCAGTACTTC. This gives the protein CASGIAGGYEQYF.